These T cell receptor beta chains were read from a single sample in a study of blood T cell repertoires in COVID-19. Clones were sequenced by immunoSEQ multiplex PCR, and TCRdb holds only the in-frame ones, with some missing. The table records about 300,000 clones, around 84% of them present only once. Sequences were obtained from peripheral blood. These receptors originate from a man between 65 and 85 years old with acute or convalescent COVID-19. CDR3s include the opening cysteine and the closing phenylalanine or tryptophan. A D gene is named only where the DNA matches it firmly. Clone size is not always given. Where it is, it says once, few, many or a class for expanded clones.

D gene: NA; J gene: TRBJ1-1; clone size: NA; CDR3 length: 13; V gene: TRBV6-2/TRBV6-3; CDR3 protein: CASSKQMATEAFF; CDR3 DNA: TGTGCCAGCAGTAAACAGATGGCGACTGAAGCTTTCTTT
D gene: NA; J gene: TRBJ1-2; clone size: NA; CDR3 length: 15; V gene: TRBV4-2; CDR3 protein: CASSQEQTVNYGYTF; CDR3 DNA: TGTGCCAGCAGCCAAGAGCAGACTGTTAACTATGGCTACACCTTC
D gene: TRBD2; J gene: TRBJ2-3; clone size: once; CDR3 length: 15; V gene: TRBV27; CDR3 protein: CASSQLAGDTDTQYF; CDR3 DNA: TGTGCCAGCAGCCAACTAGCGGGGGACACAGATACGCAGTATTTT
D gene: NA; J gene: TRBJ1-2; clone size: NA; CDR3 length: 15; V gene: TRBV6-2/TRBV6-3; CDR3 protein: CASSYSNRVGGGYTF; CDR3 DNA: TGTGCCAGCAGTTACTCAAACCGGGTTGGAGGAGGCTACACCTTC
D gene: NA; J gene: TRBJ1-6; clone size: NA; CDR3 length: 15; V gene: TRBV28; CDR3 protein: CASSPSQGRNSPLHF; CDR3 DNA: TGTGCCAGCAGCCCATCCCAGGGTCGGAATTCACCCCTCCACTTT
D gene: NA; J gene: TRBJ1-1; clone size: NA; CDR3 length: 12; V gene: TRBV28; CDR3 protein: CASSPIDTEAFF; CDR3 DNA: TGTGCCAGCAGTCCCATAGACACTGAAGCTTTCTTT
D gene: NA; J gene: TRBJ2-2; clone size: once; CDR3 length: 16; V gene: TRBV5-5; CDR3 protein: CASSFSYRETGGELFF; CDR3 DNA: TGTGCCAGCAGCTTTTCGTATAGGGAGACTGGCGGGGAGCTGTTTTTT
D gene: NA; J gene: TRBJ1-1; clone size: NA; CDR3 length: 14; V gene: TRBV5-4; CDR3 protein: CASSLGYRVTEAFF; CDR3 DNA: TGTGCCAGCAGCTTGGGGTACAGGGTCACTGAAGCTTTCTTT
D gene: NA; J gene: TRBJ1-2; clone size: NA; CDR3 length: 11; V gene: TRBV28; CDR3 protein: CASAGGAGYTF; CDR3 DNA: TGTGCTTCGGCGGGGGGCGCTGGCTACACCTTC
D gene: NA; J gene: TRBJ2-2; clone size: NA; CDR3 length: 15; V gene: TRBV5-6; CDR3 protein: CASSLVIGGAGELFF; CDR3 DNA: TGTGCCAGCAGCTTGGTGATCGGGGGAGCCGGGGAGCTGTTTTTT
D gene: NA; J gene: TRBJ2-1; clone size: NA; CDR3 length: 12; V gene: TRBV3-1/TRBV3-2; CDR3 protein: CASSPRGDEQFF; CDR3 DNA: TGTGCCAGCAGCCCCAGGGGTGATGAGCAGTTCTTC
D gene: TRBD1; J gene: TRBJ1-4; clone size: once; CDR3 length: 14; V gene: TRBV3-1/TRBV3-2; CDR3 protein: CASSPTGKEEKLFF; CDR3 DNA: TGTGCCAGCAGCCCGACAGGGAAAGAGGAAAAACTGTTTTTT
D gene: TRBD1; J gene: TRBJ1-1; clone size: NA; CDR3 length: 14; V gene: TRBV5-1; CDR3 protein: CASSTQGAGTEAFF; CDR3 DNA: TGCGCCAGCAGCACGCAGGGGGCAGGTACTGAAGCTTTCTTT
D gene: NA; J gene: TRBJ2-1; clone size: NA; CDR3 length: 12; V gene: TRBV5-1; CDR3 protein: CASSMGGREQFF; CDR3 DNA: TGCGCCAGCAGCATGGGGGGGCGCGAGCAGTTCTTC
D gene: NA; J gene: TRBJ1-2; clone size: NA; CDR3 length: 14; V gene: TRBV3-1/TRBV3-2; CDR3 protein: CASSQEGRPDGYTF; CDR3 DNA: TGTGCCAGCAGCCAAGAGGGGAGGCCGGACGGCTACACCTTC
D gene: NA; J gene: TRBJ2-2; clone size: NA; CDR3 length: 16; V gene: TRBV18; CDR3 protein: CASSQGTSRGTGELFF; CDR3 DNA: TGTGCCAGCTCACAGGGGACTTCTCGAGGCACCGGGGAGCTGTTTTTT
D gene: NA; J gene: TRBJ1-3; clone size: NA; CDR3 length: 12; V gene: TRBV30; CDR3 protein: CAWGHSGNTIYF; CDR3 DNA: TGTGCCTGGGGCCACTCTGGAAACACCATATATTTT
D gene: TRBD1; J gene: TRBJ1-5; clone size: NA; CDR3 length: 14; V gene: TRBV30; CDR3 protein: CAWSVGTGQQPQHF; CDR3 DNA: TGTGCCTGGAGTGTAGGGACAGGACAACAGCCCCAGCATTTT